The 22 T cell receptor beta chains below come from one sample, sequenced in a study of blood T cell repertoires in COVID-19. Here immunoSEQ multiplex PCR was the method, and the copy in TCRdb shows in-frame clones only, minus some. The sample lists more than 80,000 clones, approximately 88% occurring once. The sequencing sample was made of peripheral blood. Every receptor here comes from a man older than 75 with acute or convalescent COVID-19.

This chain connects TRBV7-3 to TRBJ2-2; 8 bases are a match to TRBD1. Losses at the gene ends were 6 bases for V and 1 base for J; bases not matched to a gene: 4. The germline V gene encodes CDR1 SGHTA and CDR2 FQGTGA. This CDR3 is 15 amino acids long. The CDR3, as DNA: TGTGCCAGCAGTCGACAGGGGCTGAACACCGGGGAGCTGTTTTTT. This translates into CASSRQGLNTGELFF. Full variable domain (remainder filled in from reference TRBV7-3 and TRBJ2-2): GAGVSQTPSNKVTEKGKYVELRCDPISGHTALYWYRQSLGQGPEFLIYFQGTGAADDSGLPNDRFFAVRPEGSVSTLKIQRTERGDSAVYLCASSRQGLNTGELFFGEGSRLTVL.

This chain uses TRBV6-2 or TRBV6-3 with TRBJ2-7; 9 nucleotides match TRBD1. J gave up 3 bases and V 2 bases, and 2 bases lay outside the gene matches. Germline loops: CDR1 MNHEY, CDR2 SVGEGT. The length of the CDR3 is 14 residues. The CDR3 nucleotides are TGTGCCAGCAGTTACGAGACAGGGGGCTACGAGCAGTACTTC. It is translated as CASSYETGGYEQYF.

V usage is TRBV28 and J usage is TRBJ1-2; TRBD1 agrees at 8 bases. Germline CDR1 and CDR2: MDHEN and SYDVKM. The CDR3 runs 13 residues. Trimming took 3 bases from V and 4 from J; bases not matched to a gene: 1. The CDR3 region is CASSLGQAYGYTF. As DNA, the CDR3 is TGTGCCAGCAGTTTGGGACAGGCCTATGGCTACACCTTC.

This chain joins TRBV25-1 and TRBJ1-1; D call uncertain. The V end was cut by 4 bases, the J end by 4 bases, with 4 bases between. The length of the CDR3 is 11 residues. Germline V gives CDR1 MGHDK, CDR2 SYGVNS. The CDR3 loop reads CASSGGTEAFF. As DNA, the CDR3 is TGTGCCAGCAGTGGCGGCACTGAAGCTTTCTTT.

The chain uses TRBV19 and TRBJ1-1; 9 bases match TRBD1. There are 14 residues in the CDR3. The junction had 6 bases not matched to a gene; V was cut back by 6 bases and J by 4 bases. Germline V gives CDR1 LNHDA, CDR2 SQIVND (reference sequence). CDR3 nucleotide sequence: TGTGCCAGTAGACCGGGACAGGGATTCACTGAAGCTTTCTTT. Translating it yields CASRPGQGFTEAFF. Full variable domain (missing parts from reference TRBV19 and TRBJ1-1): DGGITQSPKYLFRKEGQNVTLSCEQNLNHDAMYWYRQDPGQGLRLIYYSQIVNDFQKGDIAEGYSVSREKKESFPLTVTSAQKNPTAFYLCASRPGQGFTEAFFGQGTRLTVV.

The chain links TRBV29-1 to TRBJ1-2; D is undetermined. Germline V gene lookup returns CDR1 SQVTM and CDR2 ANQGSEA. V lost 3 bases and J lost 4, with 12 bases in between. The CDR3 totals 13 residues. The CDR3 loop reads CSVERSATYGYTF. The CDR3 DNA follows: TGCAGCGTTGAGCGGTCGGCTACCTATGGCTACACCTTC.

The genes are TRBV11-2 and TRBJ2-1; 12 bases agree with TRBD1. V shed 5 bases, J shed 8 bases, and the junction held 7 bases outside the gene matches. Germline values: CDR1 SGHAT, CDR2 FQNNGV. CDR3 length: 15 residues. The CDR3: CASSLAGTGGHEQFF. DNA of the CDR3: TGTGCCAGCAGCCTCGCCGGGACAGGGGGCCATGAGCAGTTCTTC.

The chain uses TRBV28 and TRBJ1-2, with D uncertain. Germline values: CDR1 MDHEN, CDR2 SYDVKM. The V and J ends lost 5 bases and 3 bases respectively, with 7 bases between them. The CDR3 is 12 amino acids. CDR3 residues: CASSPGDYGYTF. The CDR3, as DNA: TGTGCCAGCAGTCCAGGTGACTATGGCTACACCTTC.

The V gene is TRBV10-3, the J gene TRBJ1-2; perhaps TRBD1 as D (5 bases). Germline V gene data show CDR1 as ENHRY and CDR2 as SYGVKD. Trimming took 6 bases from V and 7 from J, leaving 24 bases between them. This CDR3 spans 16 amino acids. CDR3 sequence reads: CAISPSSGVGVGGYTF. The DNA for the CDR3 is TGTGCCATCAGCCCTTCCTCGGGGGTAGGGGTGGGTGGCTACACCTTC.

V gene TRBV10-3 combines with J gene TRBJ1-6, with D possibly TRBD1 on 6 matching bases. Germline-derived CDR1 and CDR2 are ENHRY and SYGVKD. The CDR3 is 15 amino acids. The V gene lost 0 bases and the J gene lost 7 bases, with 10 bases spanning the gap. The CDR3 here is CAISESRTANSPLHF. Written as DNA, the CDR3 is TGTGCCATCAGTGAGTCAAGGACAGCGAATTCACCCCTCCACTTT.

The chain combines TRBV28 with TRBJ2-4; 7 bases map to TRBD1. This CDR3 comprises 15 residues. Germline lookup yields CDR1 MDHEN and CDR2 SYDVKM. The junction had 7 bases not matched to a gene; V was cut back by 6 bases and J by 2 bases. Here the CDR3 reads CASRTDRASKNIQYF. The CDR3 bases are TGTGCCAGCAGAACTGACAGGGCGTCCAAAAACATTCAGTACTTC.

The V gene is TRBV5-8, the J gene TRBJ1-5, with 9 bases matching TRBD1. V lost 0 bases and J lost 7; bases outside the gene matches: 2. Germline lookup yields CDR1 SGHTS and CDR2 YDEGEE. The CDR3 length is 14 residues. The CDR3 DNA reads as TGTGCCAGCAGCTTGGGACAGGGGGAGCAGCCCCAGCATTTT. It codes for CASSLGQGEQPQHF. Looking up the rest from reference TRBV5-8 and TRBJ1-5 gives the full variable domain: EAGVTQSPTHLIKTRGQQATLRCSPISGHTSVYWYQQALGLGLQFLLWYDEGEERNRGNFPPRFSGRQFPNYSSELNVNALELEDSALYLCASSLGQGEQPQHFGDGTRLSIL.

This clone was found a few times. The DNA of the CDR3 is TGTGCCAGCAGCTCAGGGACAGGCTACGAGCAGTACTTC. This encodes CASSSGTGYEQYF. This chain links TRBV7-3 with TRBJ2-7; TRBD1 matches 8 bases. The V and J ends lost 4 bases and 3 bases, in that order; junction bases with no gene match: 2. The CDR3 has 13 amino acids. CDR1 is SGHTA, CDR2 FQGTGA, per germline.

V usage is TRBV19 and J usage is TRBJ2-3; TRBD2 matches at 7 bases. CDR1 LNHDA and CDR2 SQIVND come from the germline V gene (reference sequence). Trimming at V came to 10 bases and at J to 5 bases, leaving 12 bases not matched to a gene. CDR3 length: 14 amino acids. This CDR3 is CATSLRGELDTQYF. CDR3 nucleotide sequence: TGTGCCACCTCCCTCCGGGGGGAGCTAGATACGCAGTATTTT.

The CDR3 loop reads CASTRDTDNEQFF. DNA of the CDR3: TGTGCCAGCACGAGGGACACGGACAATGAGCAGTTCTTC. The chain links TRBV11-2 to TRBJ2-1, with a weak D call TRBD1 (6 bases). CDR1 is SGHAT and CDR2 is FQNNGV in the germline V gene. V lost 7 bases and J 5 bases, leaving 12 bases between the germline ends. The CDR3 contains 13 residues.

V usage is TRBV9 and J usage is TRBJ2-3; 7 bases are shared with TRBD2. Per the germline V gene, CDR1 is SGDLS and CDR2 is YYNGEE. J was trimmed by 2 bases and V by 4 bases; bases with no gene match: 13. This CDR3 comprises 17 residues. CDR3 loop: CASSPSWVGGTTDTQYF. The CDR3 DNA is TGTGCCAGCAGCCCGAGTTGGGTCGGGGGGACCACAGATACGCAGTATTTT.

The genes are TRBV18 and TRBJ1-2, with 9 bases that match TRBD1. Unmatched junction bases numbered 7, after V lost 0 bases and J lost 2 bases. The CDR3 covers 17 residues. Germline CDR1 is KGHSH and CDR2 is LQKENI. CDR3 amino acids: CASSPPMGQGGNYGYTF. DNA of the CDR3: TGTGCCAGCTCACCACCGATGGGACAGGGCGGAAACTATGGCTACACCTTC.

The rearrangement uses TRBV11-2 and TRBJ2-1; 10 bases are shared with TRBD2. V lost 5 bases to trimming and J lost 7 bases; unmatched junction nucleotides: 11. This CDR3 has 16 residues. Germline values: CDR1 SGHAT, CDR2 FQNNGV. The CDR3 is CASSPLLLAGYNEQFF. The CDR3 nucleotides are TGTGCCAGCAGCCCACTATTACTAGCGGGGTATAATGAGCAGTTCTTC.

The chain uses TRBV27 and TRBJ2-1, with D tentatively TRBD1 (8 bases). Germline V CDR1 and CDR2: MNHEY, SMNVEV (reference sequence). The ends were cut back, 7 bases at V and 7 bases at J, with 23 bases in the middle. There are 16 residues in the CDR3. The CDR3 DNA sequence: TGTGCCAGCATCTCACAGGGGGGGAATAATCGGAATGAGCAGTTCTTC. Its protein is CASISQGGNNRNEQFF.

About this clone: One junction end disagrees with the germline gene, perhaps due to a read error. This chain uses TRBV5-1 with TRBJ1-3; TRBD1 might be the D (6 bases). This CDR3 has 16 residues. Germline-derived CDR1 and CDR2 are SGHRS and YFSETQ. The CDR3 loop is CARSGGGGANGNTIYF. The CDR3 bases are TGCGCCCGCAGCGGCGGGGGGGGCGCTAATGGAAACACCATATATTTT.

The chain links TRBV18 to TRBJ1-2; 9 positions match TRBD1. CDR3 size: 15 residues. V gave up 4 bases and J gave up 1 base; unmatched junction bases: 4. Germline assignment: CDR1 KGHSH and CDR2 LQKENI. The chain's CDR3 is CASSLGTGNNYGYTF. CDR3 sequence (DNA): TGTGCCAGCTCACTAGGGACAGGGAATAACTATGGCTACACCTTC.

The chain combines TRBV19 with TRBJ1-5; D remains unclear. In germline, CDR1 is LNHDA, CDR2 SQIVND (reference sequence). The CDR3 extends over 15 amino acids. The V gene lost 0 bases and the J gene lost 4 bases, with 10 bases spanning the gap. The DNA for the CDR3 is TGTGCCAGTAGTATAGATAACACAGTTAATCAGCCCCAGCATTTT. This translates into CASSIDNTVNQPQHF.